A selection of T cell receptor beta chains follows, all from one sample in a study of CD8 T cells in ankylosing spondylitis. TCRdb used MiXCR to reprocess the 5' RACE reads, holding one entry per CDR3 protein. The sample holds about 480,000 distinct CDR3 sequences, 17% seen once. Sequenced: blood, either unsorted or a sorted T cell fraction (not recorded which). The receptors come from a male donor with ankylosing spondylitis. CDR3s include the opening cysteine and the closing phenylalanine or tryptophan. D genes are given only for firm matches. Clone size is not always given. Where it is, it says once, few, many or a class for expanded clones.

>TRBJ2-5|.|.|TRBV5-1
CASGTTGSTQETQYF
TGCGCCAGCGGCACTACTGGGAGCACCCAAGAGACCCAGTACTTC
>TRBJ1-5|.|.|TRBV6-1
CASSDRSNQPQHF
TGTGCCAGCAGTGACAGGAGCAATCAGCCCCAGCATTTT
>TRBJ1-6|.|few|TRBV5-6
CASSRAINSPLHF
TGTGCCAGCAGCCGGGCGATAAATTCACCCCTCCACTTT
>TRBJ2-5|.|few|TRBV5-1
CASSLISQETQYF
TGCGCCAGCAGCTTAATTAGCCAAGAGACCCAGTACTTC
>TRBJ2-5|TRBD2|few|TRBV12-3/TRBV12-4
CASTLSGKGGETQYF
TGTGCCAGCACCCTTAGCGGGAAAGGCGGAGAGACCCAGTACTTC
>TRBJ1-4|.|few|TRBV4-3
CASSVSLTTNEKLFF
TGCGCCAGCAGCGTTTCACTGACAACTAATGAAAAACTGTTTTTT
>TRBJ2-1|TRBD2|.|TRBV12-3/TRBV12-4
CASSLDRWEGVNEQFF
TGTGCCAGCAGTTTAGACCGGTGGGAGGGCGTCAATGAGCAGTTCTTC
>TRBJ2-7|TRBD2|.|TRBV5-4
CASSLTMIGTSGGSYEQYF
TGTGCCAGCAGCTTGACCATGATCGGGACTAGCGGGGGATCCTACGAGCAGTACTTC
>TRBJ2-3|.|few|TRBV4-2
CASSRWVSEADTQYF
TGTGCCAGCAGCCGCTGGGTCTCCGAGGCAGATACGCAGTATTTT
>TRBJ1-3|.|.|TRBV11-2
CASSLSGDTIYF
TGTGCCAGCAGCTTATCGGGGGACACCATATATTTT
>TRBJ1-5|TRBD1|few|TRBV6-1
CASKLDRDLSQPQHF
TGTGCCAGCAAACTGGACAGGGATCTTAGTCAGCCCCAGCATTTT